What follows describes a single T cell receptor (beta chain). What antigen it recognizes has not been identified. There are no base qualities to consult, and no much larger clone falls within one base. These data belong to a study of blood T cell repertoires in COVID-19 (dated by TCRdb to about 2020). Broadly, across the study: Collaborator samples came from the United States, Italy and Spain and covered acute and convalescent phases of COVID-19. The prospective study material was composed of cDNA or gDNA derived from T cells, B-cell-depleted T cells, or PBMCs. The dataset comprised deeply sampled blood TCRbeta repertoires from subjects exposed to, actively infected with, or recovered from COVID-19. The repertoires were made available in a free public database intended to serve as a resource for research on the immune response to SARS-CoV-2. The samples were drawn from the first 160 participants of the ongoing ImmuneRACE study and from more than 1,000 subjects provided by 6 global collaborators. Nearly every sample came with metadata listing a de-identified subject ID, COVID-19 status, age in years and sex. HLA class I and class II types, where available, came from metadata supplied by the sample provider rather than from assay-based typing.

In the prospective study, participants were roughly 18 to 90 years old, resided in 24 geographic areas of the United States, and were enrolled through a virtual design. To assign participants to cohorts, the prospective study relied on clinical history that participants themselves reported in a screening survey and a study questionnaire. Recovered participants in ImmuneRACE Cohort 3 were defined as having two consecutive negative NP/OP PCR tests, clearance from a healthcare professional, or resolution of symptoms. Each participant in the prospective study had whole blood, serum and a nasopharyngeal or oropharyngeal swab collected by mobile phlebotomists. Prospective study participants could optionally give additional blood draws and questionnaires over a roughly two-month period. Blood samples from the prospective study were shipped frozen or at room temperature prior to DNA extraction. TCRbeta CDR3 regions were amplified from genomic DNA using the immunoSEQ Assay, a bias-controlled multiplex PCR. The paper's processing steps were these. The number of nucleated cells in each sample was estimated by amplification of reference gene primers within the assay. To quantify the absolute abundance of each unique TCRbeta CDR3 rearrangement, sequence reads were collapsed and filtered. For each sample, productive Simpson clonality was calculated as the square root of Simpson's diversity index across productive rearrangements. Drawn from immuneACCESS, this table holds only the in-frame rearrangements with V and J called that TCRdb kept. Clones are partly lost; checked studies trace under half to an unresolved V gene and leave the rest unexplained. The DNA was the basis for D and trimming; V, J and clone size are from that table. Across this sample there are roughly 220,000 clones, with roughly 84% seen only once. 6.8% of the sample comes from the top ten.

Summary of the overall study and its limitations: The quantity of clinical and demographic metadata differed by source and by participant and was supplied without curation.

Looking up the germline V gene (reference sequence) yields CDR1 GTSNPN and CDR2 SVGIG. The CDR3, from cysteine to phenylalanine, totals 13 residues. Kept here is only the CDR3 DNA, which spans 39 bases and is read in frame from base 1. V is cut back by 3 bases and J by 6 bases, with 5 bases in the junction unmatched. The rearrangement combines TRBV30 with TRBJ1-1, with 9 bases matching TRBD1. The sample was PBMCs or T cells enriched from blood (not recorded which). The receptor was derived from a woman aged 40 to 50 who had recovered from COVID-19. The bases read TGTGCCTGGAGCCGACAGGGGGGTTCTGAAGCTTTCTTT. This codes for CAWSRQGGSEAFF.